This is a list of T cell receptor beta chains from one sample in a study of blood T cell repertoires in COVID-19. The data were produced by immunoSEQ multiplex PCR, yet TCRdb's version contains in-frame clones alone and is incomplete. The sample lists approximately 150,000 clones, over 70% occurring once. Specimen: peripheral blood. The receptors come from a woman aged 55-69 years with acute or convalescent COVID-19. Both conserved end residues are trimmed from each CDR3. A D gene is named only where the DNA matches it firmly.

v_call	cdr3_length	j_call	d_call	cdr3_aa
TRBV18	14	TRBJ2-2	TRBD2	ASSPIAGQTPGELF
TRBV5-4	14	TRBJ2-5	TRBD2	ASSYLDSGRGETQY
TRBV5-1	13	TRBJ2-7	TRBD2	ASSLMASGRYEQY
TRBV12-3/TRBV12-4	10	TRBJ2-7	TRBD1	ASGTGSLGQY
TRBV2	12	TRBJ1-5	.	ASARGPEDQPQH
TRBV24-1	11	TRBJ2-2	.	ATSEASTGELF
TRBV28	12	TRBJ2-5	TRBD1	ASSFTGGYETQY
TRBV29-1	13	TRBJ1-2	TRBD1	SVFSGQGANYGYT
TRBV6-5	11	TRBJ1-1	.	ASSLEGETEAF
TRBV28	15	TRBJ2-1	TRBD1	ASSLRWTGILWNEQF
TRBV3-1/TRBV3-2	11	TRBJ1-1	.	ASSSTWNTEAF
TRBV7-6	15	TRBJ2-6	TRBD2	ASSLGALAAGANVLT
TRBV3-1/TRBV3-2	14	TRBJ1-2	.	ASSQSGQGIVYGYT
TRBV18	12	TRBJ2-3	.	ASSPRELTDTQY
TRBV29-1	11	TRBJ2-7	.	SVEDGELYEQY
TRBV25-1	10	TRBJ2-7	TRBD1	ASTRGTDEQY
TRBV5-5	11	TRBJ1-2	.	ASSLGGGYGYT
TRBV30	11	TRBJ1-6	TRBD1	AWSVGRGENLH
TRBV12-3/TRBV12-4	11	TRBJ2-5	.	ASTPPEQETQY
TRBV7-9	11	TRBJ2-7	.	ASSLGGRREQY
TRBV3-1/TRBV3-2	14	TRBJ2-5	.	ASSHKPPGTQETQY
TRBV6-5	14	TRBJ2-3	TRBD2	ASSSLAGGAEDTQY
TRBV19	12	TRBJ1-1	.	ASTPGARVTEAF
TRBV5-1	12	TRBJ2-1	TRBD1	ASSDRQGVNEQF
TRBV5-1	13	TRBJ1-1	.	ASSWGGAVNTEAF
TRBV6-5	11	TRBJ2-7	.	ASSYGPSYEQY
TRBV10-3	10	TRBJ2-1	TRBD2	ATGTSRNEQF
TRBV24-1	12	TRBJ2-1	.	ATSLPGRGNEQF
TRBV6-5	12	TRBJ1-5	.	ASRLYREGQPQH
TRBV18	12	TRBJ2-3	.	ASSPSVTTDTQY
TRBV28	12	TRBJ1-2	TRBD1	ASSRTGVAYGYT
TRBV14	12	TRBJ1-1	.	ASSQIRGIPEAF
TRBV3-1/TRBV3-2	11	TRBJ2-7	.	ASSQVSSYEQY
TRBV14	11	TRBJ1-1	.	ASSPGGNTEAF
TRBV30	11	TRBJ1-2	TRBD1	AWSDSTGYGYT